Included here is one T cell receptor (beta chain) sequence, with context. Its antigen is unknown. Within one base of it there is no much larger clone, and no base qualities were kept. In total, 500 to 700 healthy bone marrow donors made up the cohort. Cohort members were all nominally healthy when sampled, although unrecorded immune exposures were likely present. The donor tested CMV seronegative, placing the donor among the 352 seronegative members of the cohort. Each donor provided a peripheral blood sample, and peripheral blood mononuclear cells were used for TCR beta sequencing. Genomic DNA was extracted from the blood cell samples with the Qiagen DNeasy Blood Extraction Kit. The CDR3 holds 14 amino acids from the cysteine to the phenylalanine. Here the CDR3 DNA is all that survives: 42 bases in frame from base 1. The germline V gene yields SNHLY for CDR1 and FYNNEI for CDR2. Germline trimming amounts to 2 bases on V and 2 bases on J, with 2 as the count of junction bases outside the gene matches.

The receptor library was made with the immunoSEQ multiplex PCR assay. A mixture of 60 forward primers for TCR Vbeta segments and 13 reverse primers for TCR Jbeta segments was used in the multiplex PCR. Amplification of the CDR3 region of rearranged TCR beta genes was performed with a multiplex PCR assay on genomic DNA. The Illumina HiSeq System was used to sequence the amplified TCR beta libraries as 87-base-pair reads. The authors' pipeline ran thus. Across the 500 to 700 repertoires, a later analysis counted some 80 million unique TCR beta chains, 9.5 million to 12 million of which were shared by at least two donors. A nearest-neighbor algorithm error-corrected the raw reads and collapsed the reads into unique sequences, merging closely related sequences to remove PCR and sequencing errors. Alignment of CDR3 sequences to IMGT reference sequences was used to assign V, D and J gene segments. For a sequence to be retained, a match of at least six nucleotides was required to both a V gene segment and a J gene segment. A rearrangement was called productive if the CDR3 had no stop codons and remained in frame with V and J, and every other rearrangement was called non-productive. Following IMGT convention, CDR3 was defined as the stretch from the second conserved V-encoded cysteine to the conserved J-encoded phenylalanine. The earlier analysis of approximately 590 of the donors excluded any sequence lacking an unambiguous match to a single V gene segment. An earlier analysis of almost 600 of the donors classified V segments as functional when productive rearrangements were above 56.7% and as segregating when the standard deviation between donors was above 5%. To diagnose cytomegalovirus status from the catalog of TCR beta chain sequences, a statistical classification framework was built. A later analysis assigned V and J genes by comparing TCR nucleotide sequences with IMGT/GENE-DB human TR gene sequences. In a later analysis, CDR3 sequences and most-parsimonious VDJ recombination scenarios were assigned using the TCRdist pipeline. In a later analysis, each TCR beta chain was defined by its CDR3 amino acid sequence together with its V-gene family, and reads lacking a unique V-gene family were excluded. To address suspected cross-contamination and a sequencing artifact, a later analysis removed approximately 590 highly shared, low-generation-probability nucleotide sequences. In a later analysis, a clonal expansion index was calculated for each public chain from normalized within-repertoire ranks of inferred template counts. In a later analysis, generation probabilities were computed using a VDJ recombination model fitted to out-of-frame rearrangements, and the results were checked against IGoR. In a later analysis, hypergeometric tests were used to score TCR-TCR, TCR-HLA and TCR-CMV co-occurrence, with a repertoire-size bias correction applied to TCR pairs. False discovery rates were estimated in a later analysis by permuting HLA or CMV assignments 20 times. In a later analysis, co-occurring TCRs were grouped using DBSCAN, and TCRdist sequence similarity was added for clustering within HLA-allele-positive subsets. Repertoires with fewer than 30,000 or more than 120,000 public chains, plus five repertoires with anomalous nucleotide sharing, were excluded from co-occurrence clustering. The clones in this table, taken by TCRdb from immuneACCESS, are in-frame only. Not every clone is retained; where verified, under half of the shortfall comes from an unresolved V gene, and the cause of the rest is unknown. That table furnishes V, J and clone size, whereas the DNA furnished D and trimming. Within this sample are fewer than 150,000 clones, with more than 70% of them counted one time only. The ten largest clones capture 4% to 6% of the sample.

This sample is drawn from a study of cytomegalovirus exposure and HLA in healthy donors (dated by TCRdb to 2017 to 2019). Regarding the complete study: According to an earlier analysis of 550 to 700 of the donors, about 179 million T cells yielded 100 million or so unique TCR beta sequences and 276 Gb of sequence data. The study aimed to test whether signatures of past pathogen exposure could be identified by cataloging public T cell receptors. The study used immunosequencing to profile the T cell repertoires of more than 650 subjects and linked those repertoires to cytomegalovirus serostatus. The number of donors typed differed by locus, with roughly 620-630 for A, B, C, DRB1 and DQB1, around 500 for DQA1, nearly 610 for DPA1, and some 440 for DPB1. In an earlier analysis of 587 of the donors, high-throughput TCR beta sequencing was used to judge whether each TCR beta V gene segment behaved as functional or pseudogenic. Rather than drawing on any new phenotypic data, the later analysis identified candidate immune exposures from TCR beta sequences and the way those sequences occurred across donors. Among the roughly 410 genotyped donors, about 83% belonged to the genetic ancestry cluster associated with self-reported Caucasian donors. In addition to the first cohort of about 650 subjects, a separate validation cohort of over 90 different subjects was used. Both class I and class II loci were covered by HLA typing, at four-digit resolution. The study combined high-throughput TCR immunosequencing, statistical association of individual TCRs with disease status, and machine learning to predict cytomegalovirus infection status. Donor age, sex, ethnicity and CMV serostatus were collected together with the repertoire data. Every repertoire in the discovery cohort had been generated on one and the same sequencing platform. An early release that covered about 600 HLA-typed donors contained about 300 gigabases of sequencing data and tens of millions of unique TCR sequences. A later genetic analysis took genome-wide SNP genotypes for about 55% of the 666 donors and used that subset as a discovery cohort. Roughly 5 DR-DQ haplotypes were handled as single units for association and clustering because linkage in the cohort was strong. On average, approximately 250,000 unique TCR beta nucleotide sequences were sequenced per donor among more than 350 genotyped donors of the cohort, with roughly 18% of those sequences being non-productive. To study patterns of TCR occurrence, a later analysis re-analyzed previously published TCR beta repertoires from around 660 donors and added high-resolution HLA genotyping. Study-wide conclusions, independent of this receptor: Some IMGT-functional V segments, including TRBV6-2 and TRBV6-3, could not be distinguished by the 87-base-pair reads and were therefore excluded. In both the original and validation cohorts, the classifier was reported to diagnose cytomegalovirus status with high specificity and sensitivity. HLA typing was unavailable for some donors at each locus, so association tests used only the typed subset. This cohort had only TCR beta chains sequenced, and the lack of alpha or paired-chain data limited which features could be detected. Broadly in line with IMGT annotations, most TCR beta V segments showed up in productive rearrangements about 87% or about 30% of the time in an earlier analysis of several hundred of the donors. The earlier analysis of 587 of the donors excluded some 15 rarely observed V segments, including chromosome 9 orphons, because counts were too low. In vitro tests confirmed that a few of the cytomegalovirus-associated TCR beta chains recognize cytomegalovirus antigens. A later analysis found that HLA-associated TCR beta chains were more clonally expanded and had lower generation probabilities than equally common non-associated chains. Sequencing depth was assumed to be roughly uniform across donors in the presence/absence analyses, though that assumption may not hold. Most CMV-associated TCR beta chains appeared to be HLA-restricted in a later analysis, and the HLA associations seemed to be driven largely by CMV exposure. When HLA alleles, especially DR and DQ, strongly co-occurred, TCR associations were difficult to assign to individual alleles. CMV serostatus was the only immune exposure information available for the cohort. Linkage disequilibrium might explain the correlated functional status among segregating V segments, but an unknown experimental factor could not be ruled out. V-gene and J-gene trimming of TCR beta chains was associated with a missense DCLRE1C variant in a later genetic analysis, and the association was replicated in an independent cohort. According to a later genetic analysis, donors in an Asian-associated ancestry cluster had fewer N-insertions in productive TCRs than the approximately 630-donor mean. The study gave a list of roughly 150 TCR beta chains associated with cytomegalovirus. A further reported finding was that TCR beta sequences accurately predicted the HLA-A and HLA-B alleles for most subjects in the first cohort. A cluster of highly shared sequence variants was judged likely to be a technical artifact of the sequencing pipeline. A later analysis found that TCR association rates varied across HLA loci, with DRB1 alleles showing the most associated TCRs and HLA-C alleles the fewest. The authors suggested that the approach could potentially be generalized to other disease states and immunological phenotypes. A later analysis reported that several top co-occurrence clusters appeared linked to parvovirus B19, influenza, CMV and Epstein-Barr virus. Across donors, most TCR sequences were observed very rarely, whereas some public TCRs were present in many individuals. Specific HLA alleles were associated with roughly 16,000 TCR beta sequences at a false discovery rate of 0.05 in a later analysis.

The chain is made from TRBV2 and TRBJ2-7; 8 nucleotides in the junction match TRBD2. The clonotype was recovered from a woman in her forties or fifties in good health and CMV-seronegative. Sequencing input: PBMCs. This receptor has the CDR3 CASSESGGAYEQYF. In nucleotides, the sequence is TGTGCCAGCAGTGAAAGCGGGGGAGCCTACGAGCAGTACTTC. Reference TRBV2 and TRBJ2-7 proteins supply the regions before and after the CDR3; the full variable domain is: EPEVTQTPSHQVTQMGQEVILRCVPISNHLYFYWYRQILGQKVEFLVSFYNNEISEKSEIFDDQFSVERPDGSNFTLKIRSTKLEDSAMYFCASSESGGAYEQYFGPGTRLTVT.